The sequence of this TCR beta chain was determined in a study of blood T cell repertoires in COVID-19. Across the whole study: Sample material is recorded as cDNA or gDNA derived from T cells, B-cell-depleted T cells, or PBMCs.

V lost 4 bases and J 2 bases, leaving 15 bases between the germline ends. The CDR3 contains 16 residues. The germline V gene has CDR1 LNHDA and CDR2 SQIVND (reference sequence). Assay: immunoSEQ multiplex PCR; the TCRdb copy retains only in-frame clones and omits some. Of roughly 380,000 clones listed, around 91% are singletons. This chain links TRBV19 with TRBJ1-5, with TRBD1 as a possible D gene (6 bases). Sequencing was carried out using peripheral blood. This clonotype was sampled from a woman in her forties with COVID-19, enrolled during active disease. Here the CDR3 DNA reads TGTGCCAGTAGTAATTCTGGTCCAGGGGGCAATCAGCCCCAGCATTTT. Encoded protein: CASSNSGPGGNQPQHF.